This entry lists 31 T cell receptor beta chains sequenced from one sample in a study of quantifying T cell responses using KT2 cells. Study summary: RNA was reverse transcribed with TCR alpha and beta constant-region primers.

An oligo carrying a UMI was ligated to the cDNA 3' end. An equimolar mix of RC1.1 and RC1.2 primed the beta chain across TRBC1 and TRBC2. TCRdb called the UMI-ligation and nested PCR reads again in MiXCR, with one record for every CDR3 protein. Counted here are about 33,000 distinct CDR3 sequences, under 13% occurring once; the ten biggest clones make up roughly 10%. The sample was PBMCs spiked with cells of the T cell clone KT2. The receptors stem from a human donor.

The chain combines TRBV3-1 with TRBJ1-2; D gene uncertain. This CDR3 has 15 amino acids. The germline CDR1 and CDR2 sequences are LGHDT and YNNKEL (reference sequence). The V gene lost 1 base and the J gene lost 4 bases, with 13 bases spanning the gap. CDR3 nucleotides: TGTGCCAGCAGCCAAGGGGGTGGGTACAGCTATGGCTACACCTTC. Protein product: CASSQGGGYSYGYTF.

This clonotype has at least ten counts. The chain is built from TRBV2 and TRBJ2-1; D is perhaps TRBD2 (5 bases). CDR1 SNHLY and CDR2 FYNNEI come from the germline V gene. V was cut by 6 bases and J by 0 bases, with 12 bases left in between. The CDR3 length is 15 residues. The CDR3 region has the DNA TGTGCCAGCAGGGCCGGACTGAGCTCCTACAATGAGCAGTTCTTC. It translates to CASRAGLSSYNEQFF.

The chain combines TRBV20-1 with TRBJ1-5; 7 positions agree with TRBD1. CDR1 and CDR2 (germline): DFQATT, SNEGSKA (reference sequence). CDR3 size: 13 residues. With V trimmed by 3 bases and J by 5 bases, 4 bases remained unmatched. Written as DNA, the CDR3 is TGCAGTGCTAGGACAGGGCTAGATCAGCCCCAGCATTTT. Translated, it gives CSARTGLDQPQHF.

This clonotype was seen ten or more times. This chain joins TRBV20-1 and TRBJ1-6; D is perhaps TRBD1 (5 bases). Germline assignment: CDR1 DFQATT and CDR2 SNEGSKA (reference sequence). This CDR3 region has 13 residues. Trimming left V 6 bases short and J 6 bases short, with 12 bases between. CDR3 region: CSATGGGNSPLHF. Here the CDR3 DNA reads TGCAGTGCAACCGGGGGGGGTAATTCACCCCTCCACTTT.

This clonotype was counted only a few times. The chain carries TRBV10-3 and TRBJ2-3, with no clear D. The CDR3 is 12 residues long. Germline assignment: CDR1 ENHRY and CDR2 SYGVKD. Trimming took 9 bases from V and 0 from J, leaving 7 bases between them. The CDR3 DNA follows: TGTGCCATGGGTGCTAGCACAGATACGCAGTATTTT. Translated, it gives CAMGASTDTQYF.

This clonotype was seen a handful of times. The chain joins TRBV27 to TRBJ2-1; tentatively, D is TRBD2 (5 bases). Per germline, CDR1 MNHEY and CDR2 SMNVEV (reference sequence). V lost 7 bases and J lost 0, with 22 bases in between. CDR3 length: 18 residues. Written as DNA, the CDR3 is TGTGCCAGCAACGGTAGAGGGTCTGCCCAGAGCTCCTACAATGAGCAGTTCTTC. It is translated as CASNGRGSAQSSYNEQFF.

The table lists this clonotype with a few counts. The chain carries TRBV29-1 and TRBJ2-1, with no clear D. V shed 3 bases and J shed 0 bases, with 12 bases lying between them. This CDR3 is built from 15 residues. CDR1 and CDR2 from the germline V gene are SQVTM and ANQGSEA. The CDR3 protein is CSVDEVPSSYNEQFF. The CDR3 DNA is TGCAGCGTTGACGAGGTCCCGAGCTCCTACAATGAGCAGTTCTTC.

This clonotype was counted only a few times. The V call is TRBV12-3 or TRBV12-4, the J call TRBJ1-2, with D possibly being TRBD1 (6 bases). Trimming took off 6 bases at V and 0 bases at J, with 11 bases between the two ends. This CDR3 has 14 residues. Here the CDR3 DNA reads TGTGCCAGCAGGACGACAGGAGCTAACTATGGCTACACCTTC. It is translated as CASRTTGANYGYTF.

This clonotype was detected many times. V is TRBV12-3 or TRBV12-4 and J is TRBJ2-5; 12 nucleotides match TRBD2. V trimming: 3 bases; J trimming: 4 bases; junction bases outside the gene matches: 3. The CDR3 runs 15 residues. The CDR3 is CASSFLAGGVETQYF. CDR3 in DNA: TGTGCCAGCAGTTTCCTAGCGGGAGGGGTAGAGACCCAGTACTTC.

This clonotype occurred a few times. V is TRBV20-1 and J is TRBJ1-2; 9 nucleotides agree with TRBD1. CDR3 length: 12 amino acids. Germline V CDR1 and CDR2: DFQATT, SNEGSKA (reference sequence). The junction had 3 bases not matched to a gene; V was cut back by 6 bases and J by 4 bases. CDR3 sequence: CSAWDRVYGYTF. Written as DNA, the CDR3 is TGCAGTGCCTGGGACAGGGTCTATGGCTACACCTTC.

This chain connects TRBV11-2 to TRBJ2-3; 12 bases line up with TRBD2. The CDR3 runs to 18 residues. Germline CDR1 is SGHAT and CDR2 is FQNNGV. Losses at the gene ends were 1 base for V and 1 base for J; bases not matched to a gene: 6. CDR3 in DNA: TGTGCCAGCAGCTTAGGAGCTAGCGGGGGGGCACGCACAGATACGCAGTATTTT. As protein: CASSLGASGGARTDTQYF.

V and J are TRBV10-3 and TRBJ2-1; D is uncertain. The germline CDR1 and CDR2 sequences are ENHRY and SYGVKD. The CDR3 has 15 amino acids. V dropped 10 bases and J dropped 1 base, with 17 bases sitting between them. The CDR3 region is CASSESPASYNEQFF. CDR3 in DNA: TGTGCCAGCAGCGAGTCCCCGGCGTCCTACAATGAGCAGTTCTTC.

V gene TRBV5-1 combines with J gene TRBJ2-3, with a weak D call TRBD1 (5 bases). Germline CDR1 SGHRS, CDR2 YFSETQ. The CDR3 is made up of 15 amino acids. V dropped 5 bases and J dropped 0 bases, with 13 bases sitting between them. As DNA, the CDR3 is TGCGCCAGCAGTTTTCGACAGATAAGCACAGATACGCAGTATTTT. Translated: CASSFRQISTDTQYF.

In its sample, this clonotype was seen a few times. The CDR3 DNA sequence: TGTGCCAGCAGCTTAAAAGGGACAGGCGGTTCACCCCTCCACTTT. Protein sequence: CASSLKGTGGSPLHF. This sequence joins TRBV13 and TRBJ1-6; 8 bases are a match to TRBD1. The germline CDR1 and CDR2 sequences are PRHDT and FYEKMQ (reference sequence). V gave up 2 bases and J gave up 9 bases; unmatched junction bases: 6. CDR3 length equals 15 residues.

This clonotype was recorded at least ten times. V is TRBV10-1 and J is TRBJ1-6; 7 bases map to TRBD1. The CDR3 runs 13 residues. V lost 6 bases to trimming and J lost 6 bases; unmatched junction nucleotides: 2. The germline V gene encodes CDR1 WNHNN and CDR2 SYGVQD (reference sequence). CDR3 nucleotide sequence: TGCGCCAGCAGCCGGGACAGTAATTCACCCCTCCACTTT. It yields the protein CASSRDSNSPLHF.

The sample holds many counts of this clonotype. This chain's CDR3 is CSASGVPAGVYNEQFF. CDR3 coding DNA: TGCAGTGCTAGCGGTGTTCCAGCGGGAGTTTACAATGAGCAGTTCTTC. V is TRBV20-1 and J is TRBJ2-1, with 8 bases matching TRBD2. V lost 3 bases to trimming and J lost 4 bases; unmatched junction nucleotides: 11. Germline values: CDR1 DFQATT, CDR2 SNEGSKA (reference sequence). This CDR3 comprises 16 residues.

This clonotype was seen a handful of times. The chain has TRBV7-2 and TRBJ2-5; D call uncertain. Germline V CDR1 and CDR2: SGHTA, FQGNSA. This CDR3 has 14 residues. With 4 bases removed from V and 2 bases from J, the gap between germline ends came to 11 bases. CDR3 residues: CASSSGPSQETQYF. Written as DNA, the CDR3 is TGTGCCAGCAGCTCCGGACCCTCTCAAGAGACCCAGTACTTC.

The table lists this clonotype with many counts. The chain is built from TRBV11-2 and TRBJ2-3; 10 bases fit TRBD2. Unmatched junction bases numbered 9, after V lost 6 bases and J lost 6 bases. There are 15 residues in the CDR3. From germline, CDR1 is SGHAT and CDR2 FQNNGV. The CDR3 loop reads CASSFDPGLADTQYF. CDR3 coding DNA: TGTGCCAGCAGTTTCGATCCGGGACTAGCGGATACGCAGTATTTT.

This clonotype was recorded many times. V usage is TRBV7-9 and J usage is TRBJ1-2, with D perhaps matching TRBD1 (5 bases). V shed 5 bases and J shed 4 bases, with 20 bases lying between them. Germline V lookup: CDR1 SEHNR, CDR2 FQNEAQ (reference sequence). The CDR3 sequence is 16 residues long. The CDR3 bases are TGTGCCAGCAGCCCGAGGATTCCGGGACGGGTCTATGGCTACACCTTC. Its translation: CASSPRIPGRVYGYTF.

The CDR3 region is CASTHRTASNEKLFF. CDR3 DNA: TGTGCCAGCACTCATCGGACGGCCTCTAATGAAAAACTGTTTTTT. The chain combines TRBV12-3 or TRBV12-4 with TRBJ1-4; no clear D gene. The CDR3 extends over 15 amino acids. Trimming cost V 7 bases and J 3 bases, with 15 bases left between them.

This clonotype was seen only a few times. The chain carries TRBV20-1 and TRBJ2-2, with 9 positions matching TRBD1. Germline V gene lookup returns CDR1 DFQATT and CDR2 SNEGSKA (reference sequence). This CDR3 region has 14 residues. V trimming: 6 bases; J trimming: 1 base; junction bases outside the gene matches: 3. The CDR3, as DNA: TGCAGTGCCAAGGACAGGGGGAACACCGGGGAGCTGTTTTTT. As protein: CSAKDRGNTGELFF.

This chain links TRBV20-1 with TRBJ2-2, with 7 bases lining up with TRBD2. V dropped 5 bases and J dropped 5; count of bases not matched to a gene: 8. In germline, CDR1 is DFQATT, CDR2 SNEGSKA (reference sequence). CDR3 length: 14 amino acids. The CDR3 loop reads CSASPGLPTGELFF. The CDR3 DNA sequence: TGCAGTGCTTCTCCGGGACTACCGACCGGGGAGCTGTTTTTT.

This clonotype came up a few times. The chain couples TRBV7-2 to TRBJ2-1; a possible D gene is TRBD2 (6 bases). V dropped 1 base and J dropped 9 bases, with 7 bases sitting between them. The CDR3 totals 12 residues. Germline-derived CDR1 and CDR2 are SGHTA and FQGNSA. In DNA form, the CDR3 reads TGTGCCAGCAGCTTAGGGAGGGGTGAGCAGTTCTTC. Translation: CASSLGRGEQFF.

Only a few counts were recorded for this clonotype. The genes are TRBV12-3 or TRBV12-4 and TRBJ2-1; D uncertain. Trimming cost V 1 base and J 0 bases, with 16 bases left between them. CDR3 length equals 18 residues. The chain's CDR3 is CASSLVGGSSPSYNEQFF. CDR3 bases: TGTGCCAGCAGTTTAGTTGGTGGGTCCTCACCCTCCTACAATGAGCAGTTCTTC.

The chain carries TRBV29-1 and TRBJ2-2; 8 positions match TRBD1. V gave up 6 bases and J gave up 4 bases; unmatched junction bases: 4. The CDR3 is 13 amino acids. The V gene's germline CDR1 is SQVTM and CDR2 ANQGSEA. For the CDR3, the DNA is TGCAGCGTCCGGGACAGGCCCACCGGGGAGCTGTTTTTT. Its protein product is CSVRDRPTGELFF.

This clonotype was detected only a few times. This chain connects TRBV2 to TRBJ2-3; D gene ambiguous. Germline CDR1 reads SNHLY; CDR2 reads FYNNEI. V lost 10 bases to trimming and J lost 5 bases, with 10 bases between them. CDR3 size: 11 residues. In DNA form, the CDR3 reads TGTGCCACCAACCGTGGAGATACGCAGTATTTT. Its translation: CATNRGDTQYF. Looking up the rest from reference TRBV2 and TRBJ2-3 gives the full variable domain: EPEVTQTPSHQVTQMGQEVILRCVPISNHLYFYWYRQILGQKVEFLVSFYNNEISEKSEIFDDQFSVERPDGSNFTLKIRSTKLEDSAMYFCATNRGDTQYFGPGTRLTVL.

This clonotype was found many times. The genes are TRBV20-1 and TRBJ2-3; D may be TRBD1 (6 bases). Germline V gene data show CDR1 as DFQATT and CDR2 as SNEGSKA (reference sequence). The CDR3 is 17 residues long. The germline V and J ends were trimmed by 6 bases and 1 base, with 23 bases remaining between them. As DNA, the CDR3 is TGCAGTGCATCAGGGGATGTTTGGGGACATCGCACAGATACGCAGTATTTT. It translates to CSASGDVWGHRTDTQYF.

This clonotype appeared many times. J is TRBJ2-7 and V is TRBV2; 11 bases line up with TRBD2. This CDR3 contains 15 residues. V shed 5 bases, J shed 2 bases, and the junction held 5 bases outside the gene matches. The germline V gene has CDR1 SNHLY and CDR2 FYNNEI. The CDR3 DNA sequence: TGTGCCAGCAGTCTCGGGACTAGCGGAACCTACGAGCAGTACTTC. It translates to CASSLGTSGTYEQYF.

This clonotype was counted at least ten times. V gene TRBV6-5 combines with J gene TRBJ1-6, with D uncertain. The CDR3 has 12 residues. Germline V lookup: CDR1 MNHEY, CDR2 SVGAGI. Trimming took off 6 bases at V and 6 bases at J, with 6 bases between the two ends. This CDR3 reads CASRPSNSPLHF. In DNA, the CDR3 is TGTGCCAGCAGACCTTCTAATTCACCCCTCCACTTT.

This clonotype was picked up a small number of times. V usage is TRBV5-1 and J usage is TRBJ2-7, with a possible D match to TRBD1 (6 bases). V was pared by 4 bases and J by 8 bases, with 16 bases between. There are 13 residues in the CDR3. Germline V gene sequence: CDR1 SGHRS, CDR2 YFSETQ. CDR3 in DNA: TGCGCCAGCAGCCTACCAAGCCGGGACAAGCAGTACTTC. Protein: CASSLPSRDKQYF.

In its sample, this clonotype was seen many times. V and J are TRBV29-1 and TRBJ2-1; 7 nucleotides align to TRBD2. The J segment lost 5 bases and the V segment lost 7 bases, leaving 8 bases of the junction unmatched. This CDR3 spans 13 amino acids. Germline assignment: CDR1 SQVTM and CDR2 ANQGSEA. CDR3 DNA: TGCAGCGATGGGGACTACACTCACAATGAGCAGTTCTTC. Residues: CSDGDYTHNEQFF.